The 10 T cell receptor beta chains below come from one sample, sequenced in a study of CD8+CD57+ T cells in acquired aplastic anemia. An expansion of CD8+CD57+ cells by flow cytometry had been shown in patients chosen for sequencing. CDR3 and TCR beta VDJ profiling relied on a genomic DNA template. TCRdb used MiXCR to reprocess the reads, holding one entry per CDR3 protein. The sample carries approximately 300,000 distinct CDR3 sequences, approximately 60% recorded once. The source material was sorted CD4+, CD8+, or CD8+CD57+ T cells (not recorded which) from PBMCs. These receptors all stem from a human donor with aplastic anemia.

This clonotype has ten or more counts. Here the CDR3 DNA reads TGCGCCAGCAGCTTTCAGGGGGTTACCTACAATGAGCAGTTCTTC. It yields the protein CASSFQGVTYNEQFF. The rearrangement uses TRBV5-1 and TRBJ2-1; 7 bases are a match to TRBD1. The V segment lost 2 bases and the J segment 2 bases; nucleotides outside the gene matches: 4. The germline V gene has CDR1 SGHRS and CDR2 YFSETQ. The CDR3 consists of 15 residues.

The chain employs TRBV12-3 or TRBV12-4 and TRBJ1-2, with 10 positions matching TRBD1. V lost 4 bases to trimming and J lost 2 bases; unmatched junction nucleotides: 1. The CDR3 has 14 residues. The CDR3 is CASSWGQGNYGYTF. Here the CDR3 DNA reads TGTGCCAGCAGTTGGGGACAGGGGAACTATGGCTACACCTTC.

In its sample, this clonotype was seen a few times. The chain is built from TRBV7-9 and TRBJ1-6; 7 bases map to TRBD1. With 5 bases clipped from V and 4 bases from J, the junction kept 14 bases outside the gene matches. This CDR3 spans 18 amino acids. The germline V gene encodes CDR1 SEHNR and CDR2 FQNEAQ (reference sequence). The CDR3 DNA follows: TGTGCCAGCAGCGGGACAGTGAATCTACCCCTTTATAATTCACCCCTCCACTTT. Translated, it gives CASSGTVNLPLYNSPLHF.

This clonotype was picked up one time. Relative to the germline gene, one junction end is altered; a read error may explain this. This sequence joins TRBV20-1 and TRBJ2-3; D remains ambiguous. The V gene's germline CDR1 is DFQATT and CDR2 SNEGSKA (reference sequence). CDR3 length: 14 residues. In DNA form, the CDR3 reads TGCAGTGCTAGGCTAGGAGTTAGCACAGATGCGCAGTATTTT. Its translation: CSARLGVSTDAQYF.

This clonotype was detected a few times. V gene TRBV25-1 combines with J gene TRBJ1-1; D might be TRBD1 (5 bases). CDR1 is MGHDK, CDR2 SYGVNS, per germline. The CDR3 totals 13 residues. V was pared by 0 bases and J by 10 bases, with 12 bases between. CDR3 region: CASSEYARGTAFF. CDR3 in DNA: TGTGCCAGCAGTGAATACGCGAGGGGAACAGCTTTCTTT.

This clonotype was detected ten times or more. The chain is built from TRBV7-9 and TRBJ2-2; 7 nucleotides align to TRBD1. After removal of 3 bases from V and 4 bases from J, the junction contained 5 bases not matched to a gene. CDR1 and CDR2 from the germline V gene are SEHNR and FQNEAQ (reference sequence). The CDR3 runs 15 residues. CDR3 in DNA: TGTGCCAGCAGCTTGGACAGGCCGAGCACCGGGGAGCTGTTTTTT. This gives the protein CASSLDRPSTGELFF.

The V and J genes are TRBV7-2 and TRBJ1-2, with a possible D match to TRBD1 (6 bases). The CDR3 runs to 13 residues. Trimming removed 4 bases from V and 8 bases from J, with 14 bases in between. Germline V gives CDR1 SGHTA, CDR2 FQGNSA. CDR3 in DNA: TGTGCCAGCAGCTCAGACAGGTCGCGAGGCTACACCTTC. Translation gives CASSSDRSRGYTF.

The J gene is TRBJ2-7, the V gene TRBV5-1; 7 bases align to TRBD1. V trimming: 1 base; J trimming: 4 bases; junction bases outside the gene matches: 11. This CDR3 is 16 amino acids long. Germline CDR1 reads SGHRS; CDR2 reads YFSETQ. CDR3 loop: CASSLLRVGTAYEQYF. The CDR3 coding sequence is TGCGCCAGCAGCTTGTTGCGAGTCGGGACAGCTTACGAGCAGTACTTC.

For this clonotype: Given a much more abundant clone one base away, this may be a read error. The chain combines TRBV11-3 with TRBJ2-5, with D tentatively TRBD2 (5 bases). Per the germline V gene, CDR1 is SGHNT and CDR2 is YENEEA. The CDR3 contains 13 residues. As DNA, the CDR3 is TGTGCCAGCAGCCGCGGGCGGAAAGAGACCCTGTACTTC. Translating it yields CASSRGRKETLYF.

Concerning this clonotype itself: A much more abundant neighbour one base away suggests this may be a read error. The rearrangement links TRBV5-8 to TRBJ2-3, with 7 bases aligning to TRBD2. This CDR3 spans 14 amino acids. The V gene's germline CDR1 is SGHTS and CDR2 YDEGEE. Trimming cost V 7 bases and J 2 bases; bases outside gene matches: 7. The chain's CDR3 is CASGVGGFTDTQYF. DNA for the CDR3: TGTGCCAGCGGTGTGGGAGGGTTCACAGATACGCAGTATTTT.